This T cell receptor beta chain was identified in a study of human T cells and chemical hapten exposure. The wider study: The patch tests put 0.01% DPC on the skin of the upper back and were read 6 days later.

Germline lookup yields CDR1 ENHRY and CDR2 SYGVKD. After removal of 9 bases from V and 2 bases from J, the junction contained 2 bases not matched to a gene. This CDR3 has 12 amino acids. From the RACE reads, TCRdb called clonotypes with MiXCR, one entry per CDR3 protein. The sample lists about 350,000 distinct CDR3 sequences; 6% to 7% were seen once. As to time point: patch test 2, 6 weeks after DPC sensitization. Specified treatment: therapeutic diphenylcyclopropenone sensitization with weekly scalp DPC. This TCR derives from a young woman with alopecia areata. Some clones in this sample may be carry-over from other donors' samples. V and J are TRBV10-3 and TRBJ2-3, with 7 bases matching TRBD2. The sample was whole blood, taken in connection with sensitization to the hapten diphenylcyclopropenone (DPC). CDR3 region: CAMGGNTDTQYF. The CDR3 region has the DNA TGTGCCATGGGGGGGAACACAGATACGCAGTATTTT.